This TCR beta chain is from a study of a mutant IDH1 vaccine in newly diagnosed glioma. At the level of the study: The treated group averaged about 41 years old and was about 62% male, roughly 38% female. The earlier regimen, radiotherapy, temozolomide, or both, was most often both.

Regarding this clone: Its antigen is not identified.

The ends lost 1 base at V and 0 bases at J; junction bases unmatched: 3. Germline lookup yields CDR1 SGHNT and CDR2 YENEEA. This CDR3 comprises 15 residues. The data were produced by immunoSEQ multiplex PCR, yet TCRdb's version contains in-frame clones alone and is incomplete. The table includes 60,000 to 75,000 clones, around 83% detected once. The time point here: baseline, week 1 (first vaccination visit). Treatment here: pre-vaccination baseline after standard-of-care therapy. Study-level findings and limits: Of the patients, approximately 93% had vaccine-induced immune responses.

The source material was peripheral blood mononuclear cells (PBMCs), sampled from a glioma patient treated with radiotherapy, temozolomide or both. V gene TRBV11-3 combines with J gene TRBJ2-7; 7 bases are shared with TRBD2. This TCR derives from a young woman with glioma. Some clones in this sample may be carry-over from other donors' samples. The CDR3 loop is CASSLGGGSSYEQYF. The CDR3 coding sequence is TGTGCCAGCAGCTTAGGCGGCGGGAGCTCCTACGAGCAGTACTTC.